Each of the 29 T cell receptor beta chains below was sequenced from the same sample in a study of cytomegalovirus exposure and HLA in healthy donors. The primer mix had 60 Vbeta and 13 Jbeta primers. The protocol was immunoSEQ multiplex PCR, while the TCRdb copy is restricted to in-frame clones and leaves out a portion. The sample lists about 99,000 clones, around 77% occurring once. Source material: PBMCs. Every receptor here comes from a man aged 50 to 59 in good health and CMV-seropositive.

This clone has just a few counts. The chain joins TRBV27 to TRBJ2-7, with TRBD1 matching over 8 bases. J lost 0 bases, V lost 5 bases, and 3 bases had no gene match. The CDR3 totals 14 residues. Germline lookup yields CDR1 MNHEY and CDR2 SMNVEV (reference sequence). The chain's CDR3 is CASSRQGASYEQYF. The CDR3 DNA sequence: TGTGCCAGCAGTAGGCAGGGGGCCTCCTACGAGCAGTACTTC.

The chain recombines TRBV5-8 with TRBJ2-3; tentative D call: TRBD1 (5 bases). There are 17 residues in the CDR3. Trimming pared 4 bases from V and 2 bases from J, leaving 20 bases between. Looked up from germline, CDR1 is SGHTS and CDR2 is YDEGEE. The CDR3 coding sequence is TGTGCCAGCAGCCCGCGGTGGGGCAGGGCGACCACAGATACGCAGTATTTT. It translates to CASSPRWGRATTDTQYF.

This clone was recorded once. The chain employs TRBV7-9 and TRBJ2-2; D is undetermined. Trimming cost V 7 bases and J 0 bases, with 9 bases left between them. The CDR3 has 14 residues. Germline V gives CDR1 SEHNR, CDR2 FQNEAQ (reference sequence). The CDR3, as DNA: TGTGCCAGCAAGAGCCAGGCGAACACCGGGGAGCTGTTTTTT. Protein product: CASKSQANTGELFF. Combining the CDR3 with reference TRBV7-9 and TRBJ2-2 gives the whole variable domain DTGVSQNPRHKITKRGQNVTFRCDPISEHNRLYWYRQTLGQGPEFLTYFQNEAQLEKSRLLSDRFSAERPKGSFSTLEIQRTEQGDSAMYLCASKSQANTGELFFGEGSRLTVL.

This chain links TRBV11-2 with TRBJ2-6; a possible D gene is TRBD2 (6 bases). The ends were cut back, 5 bases at V and 1 base at J, with 12 bases in the middle. Germline V lookup: CDR1 SGHAT, CDR2 FQNNGV. This CDR3 has 16 amino acids. CDR3 sequence (DNA): TGTGCCAGCAGCCAAGATGGGGGGTCTGGGGCCAACGTCCTGACTTTC. It specifies CASSQDGGSGANVLTF.

The chain employs TRBV5-4 and TRBJ2-5, with a tentative D call TRBD1 (6 bases). From germline, CDR1 is SGHNT and CDR2 YYREEE (reference sequence). V lost 0 bases to trimming and J lost 4 bases, with 13 bases between them. This CDR3 contains 15 residues. CDR3 sequence (DNA): TGTGCCAGCAGCTTGGACCCAGGGGACGGAGAGACCCAGTACTTC. It encodes CASSLDPGDGETQYF.

V and J are TRBV19 and TRBJ1-4; D gene uncertain. Trimming cost V 7 bases and J 8 bases, with 14 bases left between them. The CDR3 runs to 13 residues. CDR1 and CDR2 (germline): LNHDA, SQIVND (reference sequence). The CDR3, as DNA: TGTGCCAGTATGACCGCCCCGGGGGAAAAACTGTTTTTT. Protein: CASMTAPGEKLFF.

The chain employs TRBV13 and TRBJ2-2, with D maybe TRBD1 (5 bases). Trimming pared 2 bases from V and 6 bases from J, leaving 13 bases between. Germline CDR1 is PRHDT and CDR2 is FYEKMQ (reference sequence). The CDR3 is made up of 15 amino acids. The CDR3, as DNA: TGTGCCAGCAGCTTAAGTGGGGCCTTTGCCGGGGAGCTGTTTTTT. It is translated as CASSLSGAFAGELFF.

The V gene is TRBV5-1, the J gene TRBJ2-1; TRBD2 matches 11 bases. Germline V lookup: CDR1 SGHRS, CDR2 YFSETQ. The CDR3 runs 16 residues. V shed 4 bases and J 6 bases; nucleotides not matched to a gene: 9. CDR3 region: CASSPEGLAAFNEQFF. The CDR3 bases are TGCGCCAGCAGCCCTGAGGGACTAGCGGCCTTCAATGAGCAGTTCTTC.

The chain has TRBV6-1 and TRBJ1-4; D might be TRBD1 (6 bases). V shed 7 bases and J shed 5 bases, with 14 bases lying between them. The CDR3 is 14 residues long. Germline loops: CDR1 MNHNS, CDR2 SASEGT. Written as DNA, the CDR3 is TGTGCCAGCACAGGCTACAGGGTCAATGAAAAACTGTTTTTT. It is translated as CASTGYRVNEKLFF.

The table lists this clone with a few counts. The genes are TRBV7-3 and TRBJ2-1, with TRBD2 identical over 8 bases. The germline CDR1 and CDR2 sequences are SGHTA and FQGTGA. There are 14 residues in the CDR3. V shed 0 bases and J 7 bases; nucleotides not matched to a gene: 2. This CDR3 reads CASSLTASGNEQFF. The CDR3 nucleotides are TGTGCCAGCAGCTTAACCGCTAGCGGGAATGAGCAGTTCTTC.

CDR3 loop: CASSQIDRGEQYF. In DNA form, the CDR3 reads TGTGCCAGCAGCCAAATCGACAGGGGCGAGCAGTACTTC. J is TRBJ2-5 and V is TRBV14; 8 nucleotides align to TRBD1. Gene TRBJ2-7 matches the end of the DNA better, so the J call may be wrong. The germline CDR1 and CDR2 sequences are SGHDN and FVKESK. This CDR3 comprises 13 residues.

The V call is TRBV9, the J call TRBJ2-1; TRBD2 is a possible D gene (6 bases). The V end was cut by 1 base, the J end by 9 bases, with 14 bases between. Per the germline V gene, CDR1 is SGDLS and CDR2 is YYNGEE. The CDR3 is 14 residues long. The CDR3 DNA follows: TGTGCCAGCAGCGTAATGGGACTCACTGGTGAGCAGTTCTTC. Its translation is CASSVMGLTGEQFF.

The chain combines TRBV14 with TRBJ2-3, with D tentatively TRBD1 (6 bases). Trimming shortened V by 4 bases and J by 3 bases, and 11 bases separated the two germline ends. CDR1 is SGHDN, CDR2 FVKESK, per germline. The CDR3 has 14 amino acids. CDR3 in DNA: TGTGCCAGCAGCCGTTTCCAGGGGACAGATACGCAGTATTTT. It translates to CASSRFQGTDTQYF.

This clone occurred a few times. The CDR3 DNA sequence: TGCAGCGTTGGTGTTCCTCCAGATACGCAGTATTTT. It is translated as CSVGVPPDTQYF. The V gene is TRBV29-1, the J gene TRBJ2-3; D remains unclear. V shed 4 bases and J shed 4 bases, with 9 bases lying between them. The CDR3 length is 12 residues. The germline CDR1 and CDR2 sequences are SQVTM and ANQGSEA.

The genes are TRBV11-2 and TRBJ2-3, with D maybe TRBD2 (5 bases). V was clipped by 5 bases and J by 2 bases, with 11 bases between them. The length of the CDR3 is 14 residues. CDR1 and CDR2 (germline): SGHAT, FQNNGV. The CDR3 region is CASSPLDATDTQYF. CDR3 bases: TGTGCCAGCAGCCCACTAGATGCCACAGATACGCAGTATTTT.

The chain combines TRBV19 with TRBJ2-1; TRBD1 might be the D (6 bases). The CDR3 contains 15 residues. Germline CDR1 reads LNHDA; CDR2 reads SQIVND (reference sequence). V was trimmed by 3 bases and J by 4 bases, leaving 13 bases between them. The chain's CDR3 is CASSIMGAMYNEQFF. CDR3 nucleotides: TGTGCCAGTAGTATTATGGGGGCTATGTACAATGAGCAGTTCTTC.

The rearrangement joins TRBV28 to TRBJ2-5; 7 nucleotides line up with TRBD2. The J segment lost 4 bases and the V segment lost 2 bases, leaving 10 bases of the junction unmatched. CDR3 length: 16 amino acids. Germline assignment: CDR1 MDHEN and CDR2 SYDVKM. CDR3 amino acids: CASSLISRGGGETQYF. The CDR3, as DNA: TGTGCCAGCAGTTTAATTAGTCGCGGCGGGGGAGAGACCCAGTACTTC.

The chain combines TRBV2 with TRBJ2-1; maybe TRBD2 (6 bases). In germline, CDR1 is SNHLY, CDR2 FYNNEI. Trimming took 3 bases from V and 11 from J, leaving 14 bases between them. The CDR3 length is 13 residues. CDR3 loop: CASSEEIADQQFF. The CDR3 nucleotides read TGTGCCAGCAGTGAGGAGATAGCGGACCAGCAGTTCTTC. Filled out from reference TRBV2 and TRBJ2-1, the complete variable domain reads EPEVTQTPSHQVTQMGQEVILRCVPISNHLYFYWYRQILGQKVEFLVSFYNNEISEKSEIFDDQFSVERPDGSNFTLKIRSTKLEDSAMYFCASSEEIADQQFFGPGTRLTVL.

This clone has more than one count but fewer than ten. The chain recombines TRBV18 with TRBJ2-7, with 7 bases aligning to TRBD1. In germline, CDR1 is KGHSH, CDR2 LQKENI. The CDR3 runs to 14 residues. V was pared by 2 bases and J by 1 base, with 2 bases of the junction left unmatched. The CDR3 region is CASSPDRVSYEQYF. CDR3 DNA: TGTGCCAGCTCACCAGACAGGGTATCCTACGAGCAGTACTTC.

This chain uses TRBV30 with TRBJ2-3; TRBD1 matches at 7 bases. The CDR3 length is 13 residues. Trimming removed 0 bases from V and 4 bases from J; junction bases left unmatched: 1. CDR1 and CDR2 from the germline V gene are GTSNPN and SVGIG (reference sequence). The CDR3 DNA is TGTGCCTGGAGTGTAGGGGGCCCAGATACGCAGTATTTT. As protein: CAWSVGGPDTQYF.

This chain uses TRBV9 with TRBJ2-7; 10 bases are a match to TRBD2. The V and J ends lost 4 bases and 6 bases, in that order; junction bases with no gene match: 7. The germline V gene encodes CDR1 SGDLS and CDR2 YYNGEE. This CDR3 region has 14 residues. This CDR3 reads CASSPLLAGVEQYF. In nucleotides, the CDR3 is TGTGCCAGCAGCCCCCTGCTAGCGGGAGTCGAGCAGTACTTC.

The sample holds a few counts of this clone. In DNA, the CDR3 is TGTGCCTCCCGGGCCGGGACTAGCGGGAGGAGGTCCTACAATGAGCAGTTCTTC. Amino acids: CASRAGTSGRRSYNEQFF. This chain connects TRBV19 to TRBJ2-1, with 15 bases fitting TRBD2. With 11 bases clipped from V and 1 base from J, the junction kept 12 bases outside the gene matches. The CDR3 loop spans 18 amino acids. Germline V gene data show CDR1 as LNHDA and CDR2 as SQIVND (reference sequence).

The chain combines TRBV27 with TRBJ1-5, with TRBD1 matching 9 bases. The CDR3 totals 17 residues. V was pared by 6 bases and J by 1 base, with 10 bases of the junction left unmatched. Germline CDR1 MNHEY, CDR2 SMNVEV (reference sequence). CDR3 bases: TGTGCCAGCAGAACAATACAGGGGGCTTCGAGCAATCAGCCCCAGCATTTT. Translating gives CASRTIQGASSNQPQHF.

The chain recombines TRBV4-2 with TRBJ2-5, with D perhaps matching TRBD2 (6 bases). There are 15 residues in the CDR3. Germline CDR1 LGHNA, CDR2 YNFKEQ. V lost 2 bases and J lost 5, with 15 bases in between. This chain's CDR3 is CASSQKGEEGETQYF. As DNA, the CDR3 is TGTGCCAGCAGCCAAAAGGGAGAGGAGGGGGAGACCCAGTACTTC.

The V and J genes are TRBV7-2 and TRBJ1-1; 10 bases line up with TRBD1. V lost 5 bases, J lost 5 bases, and 5 bases stayed unmatched. This CDR3 has 14 residues. CDR1 SGHTA and CDR2 FQGNSA come from the germline V gene. The CDR3 nucleotides are TGTGCCAGCAGCCGACAGGGGGCGAGGACTGAAGCTTTCTTT. Its protein is CASSRQGARTEAFF.

The chain joins TRBV4-1 to TRBJ2-1, with D possibly being TRBD2 (6 bases). This CDR3 has 16 residues. Trimming removed 4 bases from V and 4 bases from J, with 17 bases in between. CDR1 is MGHRA and CDR2 is YSYEKL in the germline V gene. CDR3 sequence (DNA): TGCGCCAGCAGCCCAACGAGGCTAGCGACATACAATGAGCAGTTCTTC. Protein product: CASSPTRLATYNEQFF.

This clone was detected a few times. V is TRBV5-1 and J is TRBJ2-7; TRBD2 matches at 12 bases. Trimming at V came to 4 bases and at J to 1 base, leaving 12 bases not matched to a gene. The CDR3 contains 18 residues. CDR1 is SGHRS and CDR2 is YFSETQ in the germline V gene. CDR3 loop: CASSEGGLAGRASYEQYF. The CDR3 DNA follows: TGCGCCAGCAGCGAAGGTGGACTAGCGGGAAGGGCGTCCTACGAGCAGTACTTC.

The J gene is TRBJ1-3, the V gene TRBV5-1; 11 bases line up with TRBD1. The CDR3 length is 17 residues. Trimming cost V 2 bases and J 0 bases; bases outside gene matches: 4. From germline, CDR1 is SGHRS and CDR2 YFSETQ. The CDR3: CASSFGQGAFSGNTIYF. The CDR3 coding sequence is TGCGCCAGCAGCTTTGGACAGGGGGCTTTCTCTGGAAACACCATATATTTT.

The chain carries TRBV10-1 and TRBJ1-6; the D gene is possibly TRBD1 (5 bases). CDR3 length equals 13 residues. CDR1 WNHNN and CDR2 SYGVQD come from the germline V gene (reference sequence). Trimming removed 3 bases from V and 14 bases from J, with 14 bases in between. In nucleotides, the CDR3 is TGCGCCAGCAGTGACAGGGCCTTAGGGACCCTCCACTTT. Its translation is CASSDRALGTLHF.